The clone carrying this T cell receptor (beta chain) was detected only a few times. The sample originates from a study of T cells after yellow fever vaccination. Using its own MiXCR run on the 5' RACE reads, TCRdb lists one record per CDR3 protein. The data show nearly 350,000 distinct CDR3 sequences, roughly 8.6% seen once. Trimming stripped 2 bases from V and 3 bases from J, with 4 bases between. CDR3 length: 12 amino acids. CDR1 SEHNR and CDR2 FQNEAQ come from the germline V gene (reference sequence). The receptor's source is a man younger than 30 who received the YFV17D yellow fever vaccine. The material was PBMCs, obtained roughly 47 days after the first yellow fever vaccination. The V gene is TRBV7-9, the J gene TRBJ2-5; no firm D call. CDR3 nucleotide sequence: TGTGCCAGCAGCTTAAGGAAAGAGACCCAGTACTTC. Translated, it gives CASSLRKETQYF.